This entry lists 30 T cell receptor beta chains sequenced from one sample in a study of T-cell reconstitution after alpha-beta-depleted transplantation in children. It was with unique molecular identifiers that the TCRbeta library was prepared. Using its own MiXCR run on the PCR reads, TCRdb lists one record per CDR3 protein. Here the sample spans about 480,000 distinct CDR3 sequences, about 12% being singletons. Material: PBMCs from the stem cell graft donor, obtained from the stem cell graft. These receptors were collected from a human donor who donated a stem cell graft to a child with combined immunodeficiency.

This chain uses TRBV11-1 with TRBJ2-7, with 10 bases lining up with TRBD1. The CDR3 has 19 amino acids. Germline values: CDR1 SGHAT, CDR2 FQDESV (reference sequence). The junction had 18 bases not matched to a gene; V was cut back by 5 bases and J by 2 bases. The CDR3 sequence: CASSPTLGQGLYGAYEQYF. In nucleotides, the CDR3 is TGTGCCAGCAGCCCGACACTGGGACAGGGGTTGTATGGGGCCTACGAGCAGTACTTC.

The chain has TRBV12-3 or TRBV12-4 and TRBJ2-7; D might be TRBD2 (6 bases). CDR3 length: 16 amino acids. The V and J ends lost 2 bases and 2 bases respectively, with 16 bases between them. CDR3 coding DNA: TGTGCCAGCAGTTTATTTTTACAGACGGGGGCCTACGAGCAGTACTTC. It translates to CASSLFLQTGAYEQYF.

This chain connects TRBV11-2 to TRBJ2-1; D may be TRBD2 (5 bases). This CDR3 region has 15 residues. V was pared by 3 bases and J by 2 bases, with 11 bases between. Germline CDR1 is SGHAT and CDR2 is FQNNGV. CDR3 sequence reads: CASSFQRDPYNEQFF. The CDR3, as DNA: TGTGCCAGCAGCTTTCAGAGGGATCCCTACAATGAGCAGTTCTTC.

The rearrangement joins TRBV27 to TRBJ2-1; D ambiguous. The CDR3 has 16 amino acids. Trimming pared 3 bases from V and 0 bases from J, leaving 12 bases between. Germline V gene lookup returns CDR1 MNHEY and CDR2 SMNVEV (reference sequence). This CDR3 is CASSFIGRSSYNEQFF. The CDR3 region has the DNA TGTGCCAGCAGTTTCATCGGCCGGAGCTCCTACAATGAGCAGTTCTTC.

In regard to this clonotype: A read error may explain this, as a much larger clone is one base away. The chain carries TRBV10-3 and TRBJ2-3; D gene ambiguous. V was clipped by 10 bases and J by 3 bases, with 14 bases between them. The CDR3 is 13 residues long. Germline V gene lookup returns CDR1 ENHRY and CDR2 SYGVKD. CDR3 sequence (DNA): TGTGCCACCCGGCCCATTTCGACAGATACGCAGTATTTT. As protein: CATRPISTDTQYF.

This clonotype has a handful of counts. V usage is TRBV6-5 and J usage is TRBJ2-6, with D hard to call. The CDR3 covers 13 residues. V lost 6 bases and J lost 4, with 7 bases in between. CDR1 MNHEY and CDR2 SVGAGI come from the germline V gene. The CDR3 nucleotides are TGTGCCAGCAGATTAGTAGGGGCCAACGTCCTGACTTTC. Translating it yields CASRLVGANVLTF.

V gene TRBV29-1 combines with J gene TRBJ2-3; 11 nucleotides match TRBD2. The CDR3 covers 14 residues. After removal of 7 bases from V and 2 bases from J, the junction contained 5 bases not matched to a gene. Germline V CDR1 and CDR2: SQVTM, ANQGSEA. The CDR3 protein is CSATSGVSTDTQYF. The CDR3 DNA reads TGCAGCGCGACTAGCGGGGTGTCCACAGATACGCAGTATTTT.

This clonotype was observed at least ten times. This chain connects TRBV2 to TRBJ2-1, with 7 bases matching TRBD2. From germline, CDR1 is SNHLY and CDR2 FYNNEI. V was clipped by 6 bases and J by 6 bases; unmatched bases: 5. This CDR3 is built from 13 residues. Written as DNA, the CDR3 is TGTGCCAGCAGAGGCGGGAGTTCCAATGAGCAGTTCTTC. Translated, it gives CASRGGSSNEQFF.

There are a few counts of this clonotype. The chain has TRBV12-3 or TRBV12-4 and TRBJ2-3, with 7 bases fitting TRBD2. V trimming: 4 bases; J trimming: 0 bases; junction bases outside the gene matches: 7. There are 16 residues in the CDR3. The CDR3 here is CASSSWGGVSTDTQYF. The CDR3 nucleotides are TGTGCCAGCAGTTCTTGGGGGGGGGTGAGCACAGATACGCAGTATTTT.

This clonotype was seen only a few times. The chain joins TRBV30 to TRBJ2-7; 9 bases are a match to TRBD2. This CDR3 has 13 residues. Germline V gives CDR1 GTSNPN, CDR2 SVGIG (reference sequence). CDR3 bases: TGTGCTGTCGAGGGACTAGCCACCTACGAGCAGTACTTC. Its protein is CAVEGLATYEQYF.

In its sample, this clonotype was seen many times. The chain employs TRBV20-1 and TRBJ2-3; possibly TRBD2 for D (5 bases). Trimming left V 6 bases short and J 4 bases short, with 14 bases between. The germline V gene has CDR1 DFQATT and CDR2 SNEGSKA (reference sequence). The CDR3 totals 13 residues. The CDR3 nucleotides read TGCAGTGCCGGACTTAACACACCAGATACGCAGTATTTT. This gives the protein CSAGLNTPDTQYF.

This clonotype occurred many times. The CDR3 here is CASSQDRTSGGKYF. The DNA for the CDR3 is TGCGCCAGCAGCCAAGATAGAACCAGCGGGGGGAAGTATTTT. The V gene is TRBV4-3, the J gene TRBJ2-3; 9 nucleotides align to TRBD2. The CDR3 loop spans 14 amino acids. The V and J ends lost 0 bases and 13 bases, in that order; junction bases with no gene match: 8. Germline values: CDR1 LGHNA, CDR2 YSLEER.

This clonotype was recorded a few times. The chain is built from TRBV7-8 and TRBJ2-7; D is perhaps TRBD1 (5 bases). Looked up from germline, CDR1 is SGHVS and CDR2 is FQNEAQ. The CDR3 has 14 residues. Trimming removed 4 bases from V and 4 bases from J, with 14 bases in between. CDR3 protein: CASSYAGPSYEQYF. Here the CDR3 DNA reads TGTGCCAGCAGCTATGCAGGGCCTTCTTACGAGCAGTACTTC.

For the CDR3, the DNA is TGTGCCAGCAGCTCAAGCTCTCTGGGTTCTGGAAACACCATATATTTT. This translates into CASSSSSLGSGNTIYF. The V and J genes are TRBV3-1 and TRBJ1-3; D gene ambiguous. CDR1 and CDR2 from the germline V gene are LGHDT and YNNKEL (reference sequence). V was trimmed by 5 bases and J by 1 base, leaving 15 bases between them. CDR3 size: 16 residues.

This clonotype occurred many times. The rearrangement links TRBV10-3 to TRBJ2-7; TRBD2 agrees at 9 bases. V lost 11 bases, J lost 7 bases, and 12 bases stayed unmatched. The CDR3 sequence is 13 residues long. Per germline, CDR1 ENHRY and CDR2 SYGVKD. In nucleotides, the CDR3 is TGTGCCTCCTCCGGGACTAGCCTCTTGGAGCAGTACTTC. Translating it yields CASSGTSLLEQYF.

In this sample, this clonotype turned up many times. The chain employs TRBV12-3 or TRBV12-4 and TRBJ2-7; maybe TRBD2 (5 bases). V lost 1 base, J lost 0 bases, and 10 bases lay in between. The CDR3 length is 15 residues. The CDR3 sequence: CASSLVTSVSYEQYF. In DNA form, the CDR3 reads TGTGCCAGCAGTTTAGTTACTAGTGTCTCCTACGAGCAGTACTTC.

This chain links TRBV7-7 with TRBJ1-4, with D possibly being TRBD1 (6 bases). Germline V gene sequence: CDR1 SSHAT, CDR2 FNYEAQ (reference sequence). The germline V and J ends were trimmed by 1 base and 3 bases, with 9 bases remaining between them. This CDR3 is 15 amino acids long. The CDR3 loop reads CASSLGRGANEKLFF. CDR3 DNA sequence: TGTGCCAGCAGCTTAGGCAGGGGTGCTAATGAAAAACTGTTTTTT.

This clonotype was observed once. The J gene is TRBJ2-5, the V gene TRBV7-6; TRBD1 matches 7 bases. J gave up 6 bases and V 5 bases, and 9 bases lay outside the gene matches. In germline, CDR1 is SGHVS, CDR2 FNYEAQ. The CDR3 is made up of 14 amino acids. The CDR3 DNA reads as TGTGCCAGCAGCCTACTAGACAGGGCCAAGACCCAGTACTTC. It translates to CASSLLDRAKTQYF.

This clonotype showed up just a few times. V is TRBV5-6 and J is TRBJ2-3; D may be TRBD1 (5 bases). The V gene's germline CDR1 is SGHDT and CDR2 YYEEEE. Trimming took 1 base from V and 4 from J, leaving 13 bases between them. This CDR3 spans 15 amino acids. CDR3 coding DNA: TGTGCCAGCAGCTTGTGGGGCTTTTCGGCAGATACGCAGTATTTT. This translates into CASSLWGFSADTQYF.

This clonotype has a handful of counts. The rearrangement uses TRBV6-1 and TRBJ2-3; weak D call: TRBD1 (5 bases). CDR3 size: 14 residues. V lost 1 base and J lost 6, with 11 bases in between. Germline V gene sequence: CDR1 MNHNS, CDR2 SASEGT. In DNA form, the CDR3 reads TGTGCCAGCAGTGAAGAGACAGCTCGGGATACGCAGTATTTT. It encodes CASSEETARDTQYF.

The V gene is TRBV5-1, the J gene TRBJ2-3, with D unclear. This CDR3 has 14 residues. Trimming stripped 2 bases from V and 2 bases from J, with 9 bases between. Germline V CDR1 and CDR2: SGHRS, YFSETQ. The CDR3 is CASSFQAYTDTQYF. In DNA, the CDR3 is TGCGCCAGCAGCTTCCAGGCTTACACAGATACGCAGTATTTT.

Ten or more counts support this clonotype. The CDR3 protein is CASSQWTESRNEQFF. The CDR3 region has the DNA TGTGCCAGCAGTCAGTGGACAGAGAGCCGCAATGAGCAGTTCTTC. This chain connects TRBV12-3 or TRBV12-4 to TRBJ2-1; D is perhaps TRBD1 (6 bases). The CDR3 is made up of 15 amino acids. V lost 5 bases and J 6 bases, leaving 17 bases between the germline ends.

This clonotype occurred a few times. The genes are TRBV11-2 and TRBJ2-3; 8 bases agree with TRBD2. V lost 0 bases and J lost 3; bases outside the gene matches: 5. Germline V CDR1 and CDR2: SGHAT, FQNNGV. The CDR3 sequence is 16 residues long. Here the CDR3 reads CASSLETGGGTDTQYF. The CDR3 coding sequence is TGTGCCAGCAGCTTAGAGACGGGGGGGGGAACAGATACGCAGTATTTT.

CDR3 protein: CATRGTGGRNEQFF. As DNA, the CDR3 is TGTGCCACCAGAGGGACAGGGGGCAGGAATGAGCAGTTCTTC. The chain links TRBV24-1 to TRBJ2-1, with TRBD1 identical over 12 bases. The CDR3 has 14 residues. CDR1 is KGHDR, CDR2 SFDVKD, per germline. Germline trimming cut 7 bases from V and 7 bases from J; bases unmatched to any gene: 4.

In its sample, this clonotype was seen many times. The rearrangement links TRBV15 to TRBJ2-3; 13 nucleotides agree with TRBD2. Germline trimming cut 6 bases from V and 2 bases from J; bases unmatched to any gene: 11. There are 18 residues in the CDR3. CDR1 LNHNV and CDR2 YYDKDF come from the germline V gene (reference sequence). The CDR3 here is CATSPTGLAGEVTDTQYF. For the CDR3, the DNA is TGTGCCACCAGTCCGACCGGACTAGCGGGGGAGGTCACAGATACGCAGTATTTT.

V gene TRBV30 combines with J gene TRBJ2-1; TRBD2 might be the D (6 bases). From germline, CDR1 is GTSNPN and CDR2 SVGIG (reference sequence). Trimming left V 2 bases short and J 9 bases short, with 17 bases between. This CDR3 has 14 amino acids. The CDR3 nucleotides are TGTGCCTGGAGTATTTCCGGGACTGCTAGTGAGCAGTTCTTC. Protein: CAWSISGTASEQFF. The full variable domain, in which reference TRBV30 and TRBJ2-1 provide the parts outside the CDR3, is SQTIHQWPATLVQPVGSPLSLECTVEGTSNPNLYWYRQAAGRGLQLLFYSVGIGQISSEVPQNLSASRPQDRQFILSSKKLLLSDSGFYLCAWSISGTASEQFFGPGTRLTVL.

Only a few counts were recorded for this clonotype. CDR3 amino acids: CASNSEQGADGYTF. Written as DNA, the CDR3 is TGTGCCAGCAACTCCGAGCAGGGGGCAGATGGCTACACCTTC. J is TRBJ1-2 and V is TRBV7-9, with TRBD1 matching over 8 bases. Unmatched junction bases numbered 10, after V lost 7 bases and J lost 6 bases. CDR1 and CDR2 (germline): SEHNR, FQNEAQ (reference sequence). The CDR3 loop spans 14 amino acids. Variable domain in full (rest from reference TRBV7-9 and TRBJ1-2): DTGVSQNPRHKITKRGQNVTFRCDPISEHNRLYWYRQTLGQGPEFLTYFQNEAQLEKSRLLSDRFSAERPKGSFSTLEIQRTEQGDSAMYLCASNSEQGADGYTFGSGTRLTVV.

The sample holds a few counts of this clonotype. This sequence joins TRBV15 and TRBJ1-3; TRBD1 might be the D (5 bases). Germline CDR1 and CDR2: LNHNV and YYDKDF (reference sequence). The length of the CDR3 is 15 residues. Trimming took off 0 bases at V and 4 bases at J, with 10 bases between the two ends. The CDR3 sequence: CATSRDPGLGNTIYF. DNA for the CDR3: TGTGCCACCAGCAGAGATCCAGGGTTGGGAAACACCATATATTTT. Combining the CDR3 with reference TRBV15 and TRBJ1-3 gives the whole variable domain DAMVIQNPRYQVTQFGKPVTLSCSQTLNHNVMYWYQQKSSQAPKLLFHYYDKDFNNEADTPDNFQSRRPNTSFCFLDIRSPGLGDTAMYLCATSRDPGLGNTIYFGEGSWLTVV.

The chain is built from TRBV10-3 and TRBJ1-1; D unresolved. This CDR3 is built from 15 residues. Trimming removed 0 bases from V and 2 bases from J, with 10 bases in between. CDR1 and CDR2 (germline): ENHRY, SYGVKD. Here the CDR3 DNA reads TGTGCCATCAGTGAGTCTGGGGTGGGAAACACTGAAGCTTTCTTT. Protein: CAISESGVGNTEAFF.

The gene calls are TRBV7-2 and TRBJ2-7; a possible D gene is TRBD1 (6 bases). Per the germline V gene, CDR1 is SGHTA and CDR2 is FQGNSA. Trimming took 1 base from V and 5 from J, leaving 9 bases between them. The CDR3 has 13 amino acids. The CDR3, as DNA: TGTGCCAGCAGCTTAGTTCCAGGGGACGAGCAGTACTTC. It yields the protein CASSLVPGDEQYF.